Listed below are T cell receptor beta chains from one sample, sequenced in a study of blood T cell repertoires in COVID-19. Measured with immunoSEQ multiplex PCR; TCRdb has only the in-frame clones, and not every one. The data hold under 35,000 clones, with over 70% observed a single time. Input material: peripheral blood. The receptors here all came from an elderly man with acute or convalescent COVID-19. Both conserved end residues are part of each CDR3. The order of the fields is D gene, clone size, J gene, V gene, CDR3 DNA, CDR3 protein. D genes are given only for firm matches. Where a row states a size, it is once, few, many or the class of an expanded clone; other rows omit it.

>-|-|TRBJ1-1|TRBV6-2/TRBV6-3
TGTGCCAGCAGTTACATACTCAGGATATCCTCCATGAACACTGAAGCTTTCTTT
CASSYILRISSMNTEAFF
>TRBD2|-|TRBJ2-5|TRBV9
TGTGCCAGCAGCCGCGGGGGACGCGGTGGAGGACAAGAGACCCAGTACTTC
CASSRGGRGGGQETQYF
>-|-|TRBJ1-1|TRBV6-1
TGTGCCAGCAGTGAATGGTCAGTGAACACTGAAGCTTTCTTT
CASSEWSVNTEAFF
>-|once|TRBJ1-4|TRBV6-6
TGTGCCAGCAGGGCAGGGATTACAACTAATGAAAAACTGTTTTTT
CASRAGITTNEKLFF
>TRBD2|-|TRBJ2-5|TRBV5-1
TGCGCCAGCAGCCTCCAGCGGGAACAAGAGACCCAGTACTTC
CASSLQREQETQYF
>TRBD1|-|TRBJ1-1|TRBV14
TGTGCCAGCAGCCCGGGAGGGGGCGGGAACACTGAAGCTTTCTTT
CASSPGGGGNTEAFF
>-|-|TRBJ2-7|TRBV7-2
TGTGCCAGCAGCTCATACGGGTACGAGCAGTACTTC
CASSSYGYEQYF
>-|-|TRBJ2-5|TRBV19
TGTGCCAGTAGTATAAGTACAGGGTACCAAGAGACCCAGTACTTC
CASSISTGYQETQYF
>-|once|TRBJ1-1|TRBV7-9
TGTGCCAGCAGCTTAAGAGGGCAGACAATGAACACTGAAGCTTTCTTT
CASSLRGQTMNTEAFF
>TRBD2|-|TRBJ2-1|TRBV5-4
TGTGCCAGCAGCCCCCAGACTAGCGGGGGGTCCGGGAACGACAATGAGCAGTTCTTC
CASSPQTSGGSGNDNEQFF
>-|-|TRBJ2-7|TRBV5-4
TGTGCCAGCAGCCGCCCGACTATCGCCGATGCCTACGAGCAGTACTTC
CASSRPTIADAYEQYF
>-|-|TRBJ2-7|TRBV7-9
TGTGCCAGCCGTGGGGCCTCCGCCAGCCGCTCCTACGAGCAGTACTTC
CASRGASASRSYEQYF
>TRBD2|-|TRBJ2-1|TRBV7-3
TGTGCCAGCAGCTTAACGGGAGCGGGAGGGGTGAATGAGCAGTTCTTC
CASSLTGAGGVNEQFF
>TRBD1|-|TRBJ2-7|TRBV6-5
TGTGCCAGCAGTTATAGAGGGGACAGGGGTCACGAGCAGTACTTC
CASSYRGDRGHEQYF
>-|-|TRBJ1-1|TRBV9
TGTGCCAGCAGCGTAGATCGCTATCCGAACACTGAAGCTTTCTTT
CASSVDRYPNTEAFF
>TRBD2|-|TRBJ2-7|TRBV2
TGTGCCAGCAGAGAACAGCGGGGGGGAAACCTCGAGCAGTACTTC
CASREQRGGNLEQYF
>TRBD1|few|TRBJ1-1|TRBV19
TGTGCCAGTAGTATAAGGCAGGGGGGACAGGAGGCTTTCTTT
CASSIRQGGQEAFF
>-|few|TRBJ1-6|TRBV4-1
TGCGCCAGCAGCCTTGAGACAGATTATAATTCACCCCTCCACTTT
CASSLETDYNSPLHF
>TRBD1|-|TRBJ2-3|TRBV19
TGTGCCAGTAAAACAGGGGGGGATACGCAGTATTTT
CASKTGGDTQYF
>-|-|TRBJ2-4|TRBV6-2/TRBV6-3
TGTGCCAGCAGTGCCGGAGCCAAAAACATTCAGTACTTC
CASSAGAKNIQYF
>-|-|TRBJ1-1|TRBV6-2/TRBV6-3
TGTGCCAGCAGTTACTCGAGAAACTTAAGGGCGGGGATGAACACTGAAGCTTTCTTT
CASSYSRNLRAGMNTEAFF
>TRBD2|-|TRBJ2-7|TRBV30
TGTGCCTGGAGGACTAGCGGGAGTCTCTACGAGCAGTACTTC
CAWRTSGSLYEQYF
>-|few|TRBJ1-2|TRBV9
TGTGCCAGCAGCGTATTTGCAGGGAACTATGGCTACACCTTC
CASSVFAGNYGYTF
>TRBD2|-|TRBJ2-2|TRBV9
TGTGCCAGCAGCTCGCCGGGGGGTTGGACCGGGGAGCTGTTTTTT
CASSSPGGWTGELFF
>-|once|TRBJ1-3|TRBV18
TGTGCCAGCTCACCTCCCCCTGCTGGAAACACCATATATTTT
CASSPPPAGNTIYF
>-|-|TRBJ2-3|TRBV28
TGTGCCAGCAGCCCGACAGGAGTTAGCACAGATACGCAGTATTTT
CASSPTGVSTDTQYF
>-|-|TRBJ2-7|TRBV12-3/TRBV12-4
TGTGCCAGCAGTTTAACGGGAGCGTACGAGCAGTACTTC
CASSLTGAYEQYF
>TRBD2|-|TRBJ2-3|TRBV6-2/TRBV6-3
TGTGCCAGCAGTGCTTCCGGGACTAGCCTCCATACGCAGTATTTT
CASSASGTSLHTQYF
>TRBD2|-|TRBJ2-1|TRBV18
TGTGCCAGCTCAGAAGCGGTGGGACTAGCGGGAGGGCCAGTAAATGAGCAGTTCTTC
CASSEAVGLAGGPVNEQFF
>-|-|TRBJ1-3|TRBV12-3/TRBV12-4
TGTGCCAGCAGCGCGGGCGGCGACACCATATATTTT
CASSAGGDTIYF
>TRBD1|-|TRBJ1-3|TRBV5-1
TGCGCCAGCAGCCGGACAGGACAGAGCTCTGGAAACACCATATATTTT
CASSRTGQSSGNTIYF
>TRBD2|-|TRBJ2-3|TRBV5-1
TGCGCCAGCAGCCTTCGGACTAGCGGGGGGCGGAGCACAGATACGCAGTATTTT
CASSLRTSGGRSTDTQYF
>TRBD1|-|TRBJ2-7|TRBV7-2
TGTGCCAGCAGCTACGGGACAGTCTACGAGCAGTACTTC
CASSYGTVYEQYF
>TRBD1|-|TRBJ1-2|TRBV5-5
TGTGCCAGCAGCTTGTCAGGGGGCGAAGGGTATGGCTACACCTTC
CASSLSGGEGYGYTF
>TRBD1|-|TRBJ1-1|TRBV4-2
TGTGCCAGCAGCGTCCTCAGGGGGCGGAACACTGAAGCTTTCTTT
CASSVLRGRNTEAFF
>-|-|TRBJ2-2|TRBV7-9
TGTGCCAGCAGCTTAGGGGCGACAGCGAACACCGGGGAGCTGTTTTTT
CASSLGATANTGELFF
>TRBD1|-|TRBJ2-3|TRBV5-1
TGCGCCAGCAGCTGGGGACAGGGAGGGAGCACGCAGTATTTT
CASSWGQGGSTQYF
>-|-|TRBJ1-2|TRBV6-5
TGTGCCAGCACCCGTAACTCGGGCTATGGCTACACCTTC
CASTRNSGYGYTF
>-|-|TRBJ2-3|TRBV7-8
TGTGCCAGCAGCTTGCCCGGACAGATCCAACTCACAGATACGCAGTATTTT
CASSLPGQIQLTDTQYF
>-|-|TRBJ2-2|TRBV5-1
TGCGCCAGCAGCCCTGACTACACCGGGGAGCTGTTTTTT
CASSPDYTGELFF
>TRBD1|-|TRBJ1-3|TRBV7-6
TGTGCCAGCAGCTTAAGGCCCGGGACAGGGGCTTCTGGAAACACCATATATTTT
CASSLRPGTGASGNTIYF
>-|-|TRBJ2-2|TRBV5-1
TGCGCCAGCATGGGGACAACGAACACCGGGGAGCTGTTTTTT
CASMGTTNTGELFF
>-|medium-sized|TRBJ1-6|TRBV2
TGTGCCAGCAACTTCGGGACACACGGTTCACCCCTCCACTTT
CASNFGTHGSPLHF
>TRBD1|-|TRBJ1-1|TRBV5-1
TGCGCCAGCAGCTTTGACCCGGGACAGGGGGTTGAAGCTTTCTTT
CASSFDPGQGVEAFF
>TRBD2|once|TRBJ2-3|TRBV5-1
TGCGCCAGCAGCTTGCAGCGGGGGGGTTTAGATACGCAGTATTTT
CASSLQRGGLDTQYF
>-|-|TRBJ2-7|TRBV6-2/TRBV6-3
TGTGCCAGCAGTACCTTAGGCCGGCGGGAATCCTACGAGCAGTACTTC
CASSTLGRRESYEQYF
>TRBD1|once|TRBJ2-1|TRBV5-6
TGTGCCAGCAGCTATTTCGACAGGGACAATGAGCAGTTCTTC
CASSYFDRDNEQFF
>TRBD1|once|TRBJ1-6|TRBV18
TGTGCCAGCTCACCGCGGGACAGCTCCTATAATTCACCCCTCCACTTT
CASSPRDSSYNSPLHF